The 7 T cell receptor beta chains reported below all come from one sample, sequenced in a study of vaccination and CD4 T cells after COVID-19. Sequence data for DNA of cultured CD4+ T cells were generated by the Oncomine TCR Beta short-read assay. TCRdb reanalysed the PCR reads using MiXCR and keeps one entry per CDR3 protein. Among around 17,000 distinct CDR3 sequences listed, around 40% were seen once. Their antigen targets remain unknown. The sample's treatment: approximately nine-day PBMC culture with coronavirus spike peptide pools or control peptides (ViraFEST assay). Sequenced sample: CD4+ T cells from blood, cultured in vitro. All receptors derive from a human donor who had recovered from COVID-19.

V gene TRBV19 combines with J gene TRBJ2-2, with 7 bases that match TRBD2. Per the germline V gene, CDR1 is LNHDA and CDR2 is SQIVND (reference sequence). The CDR3 sequence is 13 residues long. J was trimmed by 2 bases and V by 8 bases; bases with no gene match: 2. CDR3 DNA: TGTGCCAGTGGGGGGGAAAACACCGGGGAGCTGTTTTTT. Translation: CASGGENTGELFF.

This clonotype has a handful of counts. Mismatch with germline at one junction end may stem from a read error. This rearrangement joins TRBV7-7 to TRBJ2-5; 7 nucleotides line up with TRBD2. This CDR3 contains 13 residues. Germline V gives CDR1 SSHAT, CDR2 FNYEAQ (reference sequence). The CDR3 sequence: CASSSTSPETQYF. The CDR3 nucleotides are TGTGCTAGCAGCTCGACTAGCCCAGAGACCCAGTACTTC.

DNA of the CDR3: TGTGCCAGTAGTAGGTTAATAGGGGACACTGAAGCTTTCTTT. Translating it yields CASSRLIGDTEAFF. V usage is TRBV19 and J usage is TRBJ1-1; D may be TRBD1 (5 bases). Germline V gene sequence: CDR1 LNHDA, CDR2 SQIVND (reference sequence). This CDR3 is 14 amino acids long. V gave up 4 bases and J gave up 3 bases, with 12 bases separating them.

The chain couples TRBV7-2 to TRBJ2-1; D not certain. Germline loops: CDR1 SGHTA, CDR2 FQGNSA. The CDR3 is 15 residues long. The V and J ends lost 4 bases and 12 bases respectively, with 22 bases between them. The DNA for the CDR3 is TGTGCCAGCAGCTGGGCAGGCTTGTCGGTCGACCCGCAGTTCTTC. It is translated as CASSWAGLSVDPQFF.

The chain is built from TRBV19 and TRBJ1-5; the D is unclear. Looked up from germline, CDR1 is LNHDA and CDR2 is SQIVND (reference sequence). This CDR3 has 15 residues. The V end was cut by 6 bases, the J end by 2 bases, with 14 bases between. CDR3 DNA sequence: TGTGCCAGTAGCAGGAAAACCGTGGGCAATCAGCCCCAGCATTTT. Its translation: CASSRKTVGNQPQHF.

This chain connects TRBV14 to TRBJ2-1; no clear D gene. The CDR3 contains 14 residues. CDR1 SGHDN and CDR2 FVKESK come from the germline V gene. The V end was cut by 0 bases, the J end by 7 bases, with 10 bases between. This CDR3 is CASSQDNFRNEQFF. CDR3 nucleotides: TGTGCCAGCAGCCAAGATAACTTTAGGAATGAGCAGTTCTTC.

This clonotype was observed a few times. This sequence joins TRBV6-1 and TRBJ2-1; the match to TRBD2 covers 9 bases. The CDR3 is made up of 15 amino acids. The V gene end was trimmed by 10 bases and the J gene end by 1 base; junction bases not matched to a gene: 8. The germline V gene encodes CDR1 MNHNS and CDR2 SASEGT. The chain's CDR3 is CATNSAGGSYNEQFF. The CDR3 bases are TGTGCCACCAATTCAGCGGGAGGATCCTACAATGAGCAGTTCTTC.